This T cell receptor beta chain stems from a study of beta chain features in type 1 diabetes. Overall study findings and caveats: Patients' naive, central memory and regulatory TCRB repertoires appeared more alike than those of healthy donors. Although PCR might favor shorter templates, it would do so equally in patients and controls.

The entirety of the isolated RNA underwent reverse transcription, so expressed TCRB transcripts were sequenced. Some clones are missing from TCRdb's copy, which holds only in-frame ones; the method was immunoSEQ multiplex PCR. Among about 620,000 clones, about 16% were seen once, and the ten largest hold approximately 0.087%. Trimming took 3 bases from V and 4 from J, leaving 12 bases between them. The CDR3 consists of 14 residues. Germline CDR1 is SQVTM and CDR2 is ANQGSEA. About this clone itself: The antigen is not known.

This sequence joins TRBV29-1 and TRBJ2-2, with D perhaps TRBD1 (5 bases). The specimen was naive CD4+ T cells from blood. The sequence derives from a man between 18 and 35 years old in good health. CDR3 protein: CSVDQGWGTGELFF. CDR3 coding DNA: TGCAGCGTTGATCAGGGCTGGGGCACCGGGGAGCTGTTTTTT.